This is a list of T cell receptor beta chains from one sample in a study of graft-versus-host responses after intestinal transplantation. The data were produced by immunoSEQ multiplex PCR, yet TCRdb's version contains in-frame clones alone and is incomplete. Counted here are 40,000 or so clones, over 80% occurring once; the ten biggest clones make up about 4%. The input for sequencing was PBMCs, taken roughly 34 months after transplant. Every receptor here comes from a human patient who received an intestinal transplant, so some T cells may come from the graft donor. Each CDR3 is given with its conserved first and last residue. A D gene is named only where the DNA matches it firmly. A clone size is listed for some rows: how often the clone was seen (once, few, many), or a class if it is expanded.

J: TRBJ1-5
length: 16
size: once
D: TRBD1
V: TRBV5-6
CDR3: CASSLGAGQGVQPQHF
DNA: TGTGCCAGCAGCTTGGGGGCGGGACAGGGTGTTCAGCCCCAGCATTTT

J: TRBJ2-3
length: 16
size: once
D: NA
V: TRBV7-6
CDR3: CASSLVVPGLGDTQYF
DNA: TGTGCCAGCAGCTTAGTGGTCCCAGGGCTAGGCGATACGCAGTATTTT

J: TRBJ2-7
length: 13
size: once
D: NA
V: TRBV6-6
CDR3: CASSRGGNYEQYF
DNA: TGTGCCAGCAGTCGTGGGGGTAATTACGAGCAGTACTTC

J: TRBJ2-1
length: 13
size: NA
D: TRBD2
V: TRBV10-3
CDR3: CAIMGTSYNEQFF
DNA: TGTGCCATCATGGGGACTAGCTACAATGAGCAGTTCTTC

J: TRBJ1-4
length: 14
size: NA
D: NA
V: TRBV11-3
CDR3: CASSFDRGEEKLFF
DNA: TGTGCCAGCAGCTTCGACCGAGGGGAGGAAAAACTGTTTTTT

J: TRBJ1-2
length: 16
size: NA
D: TRBD1
V: TRBV10-3
CDR3: CAISEGQGMSNHGYTF
DNA: TGTGCCATCAGTGAGGGACAGGGGATGTCAAATCATGGCTACACCTTC

J: TRBJ2-6
length: 16
size: once
D: NA
V: TRBV10-3
CDR3: CAISEWGRTGANVLTF
DNA: TGTGCCATCAGTGAGTGGGGCAGGACTGGGGCCAACGTCCTGACTTTC

J: TRBJ2-3
length: 15
size: few
D: NA
V: TRBV6-1
CDR3: CASSEEPGQTDTQYF
DNA: TGTGCCAGCAGTGAAGAGCCGGGACAAACAGATACGCAGTATTTT

J: TRBJ1-3
length: 15
size: NA
D: NA
V: TRBV9
CDR3: CASSVMGTAGNTIYF
DNA: TGTGCCAGCAGCGTAATGGGGACCGCTGGAAACACCATATATTTT

J: TRBJ1-2
length: 15
size: few
D: TRBD1
V: TRBV4-2
CDR3: CASSPPNRDREGYTF
DNA: TGTGCCAGCAGCCCCCCAAACCGGGACAGGGAAGGCTACACCTTC

J: TRBJ1-6
length: 16
size: NA
D: TRBD1
V: TRBV6-1
CDR3: CASSEAIGAGGSPLHF
DNA: TGTGCCAGCAGTGAAGCGATTGGGGCAGGGGGCTCACCCCTCCACTTT

J: TRBJ1-2
length: 15
size: once
D: TRBD1
V: TRBV7-7
CDR3: CASSLGTARPYGYTF
DNA: TGTGCTAGCAGCTTAGGGACAGCTAGACCTTATGGCTACACCTTC

J: TRBJ1-2
length: 14
size: few
D: NA
V: TRBV15
CDR3: CATSSDGNGYGYTF
DNA: TGTGCCACCAGCAGTGACGGGAATGGGTATGGCTACACCTTC

J: TRBJ1-3
length: 16
size: NA
D: NA
V: TRBV28
CDR3: CASSPLVGVSGNTIYF
DNA: TGTGCCAGCAGTCCCCTCGTCGGTGTCTCTGGAAACACCATATATTTT

J: TRBJ2-1
length: 16
size: NA
D: TRBD2
V: TRBV7-2
CDR3: CASSLNPGGSYNEQFF
DNA: TGTGCCAGCAGCTTAAATCCGGGAGGCTCCTACAATGAGCAGTTCTTC

J: TRBJ1-2
length: 19
size: NA
D: TRBD1
V: TRBV27
CDR3: CASSLLGAGLNRGAYGYTF
DNA: TGTGCCAGCAGTTTACTAGGGGCGGGATTAAACAGGGGTGCCTATGGCTACACCTTC

J: TRBJ2-5
length: 14
size: NA
D: NA
V: TRBV11-2
CDR3: CASSFLRGAETQYF
DNA: TGTGCCAGCAGCTTTCTAAGGGGCGCGGAGACCCAGTACTTC

J: TRBJ2-3
length: 14
size: NA
D: NA
V: TRBV19
CDR3: CATGGGGGADTQYF
DNA: TGTGCCACCGGGGGAGGAGGAGGCGCAGATACGCAGTATTTT

J: TRBJ2-3
length: 15
size: NA
D: NA
V: TRBV10-2
CDR3: CASSPRRGDTDTQYF
DNA: TGCGCCAGCAGTCCTCGCAGGGGAGACACAGATACGCAGTATTTT

J: TRBJ1-3
length: 16
size: NA
D: TRBD1
V: TRBV25-1
CDR3: CASSAVGQASGNTIYF
DNA: TGTGCCAGCAGTGCTGTCGGACAGGCCTCTGGAAACACCATATATTTT

J: TRBJ2-1
length: 13
size: NA
D: TRBD2
V: TRBV5-1
CDR3: CASTMTGGNEQFF
DNA: TGCGCCAGCACCATGACGGGGGGCAATGAGCAGTTCTTC

J: TRBJ1-3
length: 15
size: NA
D: NA
V: TRBV4-2
CDR3: CASSQGRDFGNTIYF
DNA: TGTGCCAGCAGCCAAGGCCGGGACTTTGGAAACACCATATATTTT

J: TRBJ2-1
length: 15
size: NA
D: TRBD2
V: TRBV4-2
CDR3: CASSQGLADYNEQFF
DNA: TGTGCCAGCAGCCAGGGACTAGCGGACTACAATGAGCAGTTCTTC

J: TRBJ2-7
length: 12
size: once
D: NA
V: TRBV28
CDR3: CASSDGLYEQYF
DNA: TGTGCCAGCAGTGACGGGCTCTACGAGCAGTACTTC

J: TRBJ1-4
length: 15
size: NA
D: NA
V: TRBV7-3
CDR3: CASSPMGLINEKLFF
DNA: TGTGCCAGCAGCCCCATGGGACTCATAAATGAAAAACTGTTTTTT

J: TRBJ2-3
length: 16
size: NA
D: TRBD2
V: TRBV19
CDR3: CATSPSGTSGGDTQYF
DNA: TGTGCCACCTCACCATCTGGGACTAGCGGGGGAGATACGCAGTATTTT

J: TRBJ2-2
length: 12
size: NA
D: NA
V: TRBV5-1
CDR3: CASSSGTGELFF
DNA: TGCGCCAGCAGCTCCGGGACCGGGGAGCTGTTTTTT

J: TRBJ2-5
length: 13
size: NA
D: TRBD1
V: TRBV5-8
CDR3: CASSRRGRETQYF
DNA: TGTGCCAGCAGTCGCAGGGGGCGGGAGACCCAGTACTTC

J: TRBJ1-5
length: 13
size: NA
D: NA
V: TRBV5-5
CDR3: CASALGENQPQHF
DNA: TGTGCCAGCGCTCTTGGGGAGAATCAGCCCCAGCATTTT

J: TRBJ2-5
length: 13
size: few
D: NA
V: TRBV11-2
CDR3: CASSLDGWETQYF
DNA: TGTGCCAGCAGCTTAGACGGGTGGGAGACCCAGTACTTC

J: TRBJ2-5
length: 12
size: NA
D: NA
V: TRBV19
CDR3: CASSIPDGPPYF
DNA: TGTGCCAGTAGTATACCGGACGGTCCACCTTACTTC

J: TRBJ2-3
length: 14
size: NA
D: NA
V: TRBV6-4
CDR3: CASSERAGTDTQYF
DNA: TGTGCCAGCAGTGAGCGTGCTGGCACAGATACGCAGTATTTT

J: TRBJ1-4
length: 15
size: NA
D: TRBD1
V: TRBV9
CDR3: CASSASGTGSEKLFF
DNA: TGTGCCAGCAGCGCCTCCGGGACAGGGTCTGAAAAACTGTTTTTT

J: TRBJ2-7
length: 13
size: NA
D: NA
V: TRBV6-1
CDR3: CASSEARGNEQYF
DNA: TGTGCCAGCAGTGAAGCGCGGGGTAACGAGCAGTACTTC

J: TRBJ1-4
length: 11
size: NA
D: NA
V: TRBV4-2
CDR3: CARQVKEKLFF
DNA: TGTGCCCGACAGGTAAAAGAAAAACTGTTTTTT

J: TRBJ2-7
length: 14
size: NA
D: TRBD1
V: TRBV9
CDR3: CASSTGTGPYEQYF
DNA: TGTGCCAGCAGCACTGGGACAGGTCCCTACGAGCAGTACTTC

J: TRBJ2-1
length: 13
size: NA
D: NA
V: TRBV6-4
CDR3: CASRSRSYNEQFF
DNA: TGTGCCAGCAGGAGCCGCTCCTACAATGAGCAGTTCTTC

J: TRBJ2-2
length: 13
size: NA
D: NA
V: TRBV5-6
CDR3: CASSRRFTGELFF
DNA: TGTGCCAGCAGCCGACGGTTCACCGGGGAGCTGTTTTTT

J: TRBJ2-7
length: 12
size: NA
D: NA
V: TRBV5-5
CDR3: CASSLGVYEQYF
DNA: TGTGCCAGCAGCTTGGGAGTCTACGAGCAGTACTTC

J: TRBJ2-5
length: 13
size: NA
D: NA
V: TRBV5-4
CDR3: CASSLRGPETQYF
DNA: TGTGCCAGCAGCTTGCGGGGGCCAGAGACCCAGTACTTC

J: TRBJ2-1
length: 15
size: once
D: TRBD2
V: TRBV19
CDR3: CASSQEAGYFYEQFF
DNA: TGTGCCAGTAGTCAGGAAGCGGGGTATTTTTATGAGCAGTTCTTC

J: TRBJ2-7
length: 15
size: NA
D: NA
V: TRBV11-2
CDR3: CASSPPQDLTYEQYF
DNA: TGTGCCAGCAGCCCACCTCAGGACCTTACCTACGAGCAGTACTTC

J: TRBJ1-5
length: 15
size: NA
D: TRBD1
V: TRBV2
CDR3: CASSSGQGYYQPQHF
DNA: TGTGCCAGCAGCTCGGGACAGGGCTATTATCAGCCCCAGCATTTT

J: TRBJ2-3
length: 14
size: NA
D: TRBD2
V: TRBV9
CDR3: CASSVDGRADTQYF
DNA: TGTGCCAGCAGCGTAGACGGGAGGGCAGATACGCAGTATTTT

J: TRBJ2-7
length: 13
size: NA
D: NA
V: TRBV5-4
CDR3: CASSLYSGYEQYF
DNA: TGTGCCAGCAGCTTGTATTCAGGCTACGAGCAGTACTTC

J: TRBJ2-1
length: 17
size: NA
D: NA
V: TRBV7-2
CDR3: CASSLNPGFGSYNEQFF
DNA: TGTGCCAGCAGCCTCAACCCAGGGTTCGGATCCTACAATGAGCAGTTCTTC

J: TRBJ1-2
length: 12
size: NA
D: NA
V: TRBV14
CDR3: CASSQTTYGYTF
DNA: TGTGCCAGCAGCCAAACAACCTATGGCTACACCTTC

J: TRBJ1-1
length: 14
size: NA
D: TRBD1
V: TRBV29-1
CDR3: CSAIPQGGNTEAFF
DNA: TGCAGCGCCATCCCACAGGGGGGGAACACTGAAGCTTTCTTT

J: TRBJ1-2
length: 16
size: NA
D: TRBD1
V: TRBV4-1
CDR3: CASSHGTGGVRDGYTF
DNA: TGCGCCAGCAGCCACGGAACAGGGGGCGTAAGAGATGGCTACACCTTC

J: TRBJ1-5
length: 14
size: NA
D: NA
V: TRBV10-3
CDR3: CAISESTGTQPQHF
DNA: TGTGCCATCAGTGAGTCTACAGGGACTCAGCCCCAGCATTTT

J: TRBJ2-1
length: 13
size: once
D: NA
V: TRBV5-4
CDR3: CASSIDGKNEQFF
DNA: TGTGCCAGCAGCATCGACGGTAAGAATGAGCAGTTCTTC

J: TRBJ2-1
length: 17
size: once
D: TRBD1
V: TRBV10-3
CDR3: CAISEYGQGASYNEQFF
DNA: TGTGCCATCAGTGAGTATGGACAGGGGGCATCTTACAATGAGCAGTTCTTC

J: TRBJ1-3
length: 12
size: once
D: NA
V: TRBV29-1
CDR3: CSVAIYGNTIYF
DNA: TGCAGCGTTGCTATATATGGAAACACCATATATTTT

J: TRBJ2-1
length: 15
size: NA
D: TRBD2
V: TRBV4-2
CDR3: CASSQTSGGASEQFF
DNA: TGTGCCAGCAGCCAGACTAGCGGGGGGGCGAGTGAGCAGTTCTTC

J: TRBJ2-7
length: 13
size: NA
D: NA
V: TRBV5-1
CDR3: CASSPSAGYEQYF
DNA: TGCGCCAGCAGCCCCTCGGCGGGGTACGAGCAGTACTTC

J: TRBJ2-7
length: 11
size: NA
D: NA
V: TRBV9
CDR3: CASSVQCEQYF
DNA: TGTGCCAGCAGCGTACAGTGCGAGCAGTACTTC

J: TRBJ2-2
length: 15
size: NA
D: NA
V: TRBV28
CDR3: CASSSSGRGTGELFF
DNA: TGTGCCAGCAGTTCGTCGGGGCGGGGAACCGGGGAGCTGTTTTTT